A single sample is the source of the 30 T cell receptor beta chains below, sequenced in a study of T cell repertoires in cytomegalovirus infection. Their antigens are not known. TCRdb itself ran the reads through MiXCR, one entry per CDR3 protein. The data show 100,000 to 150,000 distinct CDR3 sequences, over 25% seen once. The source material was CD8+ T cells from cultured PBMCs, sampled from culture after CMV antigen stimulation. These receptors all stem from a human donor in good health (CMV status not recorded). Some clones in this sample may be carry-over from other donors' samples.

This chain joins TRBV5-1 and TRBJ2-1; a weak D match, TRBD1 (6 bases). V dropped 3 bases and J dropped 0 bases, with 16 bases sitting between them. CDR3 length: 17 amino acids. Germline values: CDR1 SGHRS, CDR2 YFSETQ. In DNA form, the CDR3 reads TGCGCCAGCAGCTGGACGGAAACAGGGAGCTCCTACAATGAGCAGTTCTTC. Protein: CASSWTETGSSYNEQFF.

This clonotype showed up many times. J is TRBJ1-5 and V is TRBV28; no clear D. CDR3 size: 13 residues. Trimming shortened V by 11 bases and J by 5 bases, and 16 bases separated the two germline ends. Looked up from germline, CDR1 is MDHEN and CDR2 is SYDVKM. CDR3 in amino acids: CASRGRKDQPQHF. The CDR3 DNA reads TGTGCCTCCCGAGGGAGGAAAGATCAGCCCCAGCATTTT.

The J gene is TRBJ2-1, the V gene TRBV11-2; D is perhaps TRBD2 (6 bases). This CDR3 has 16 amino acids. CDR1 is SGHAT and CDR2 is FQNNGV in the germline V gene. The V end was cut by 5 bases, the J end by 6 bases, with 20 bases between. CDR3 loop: CASSPRAQSEGNEQFF. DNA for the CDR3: TGTGCCAGCAGCCCCCGCGCGCAGTCGGAGGGCAATGAGCAGTTCTTC.

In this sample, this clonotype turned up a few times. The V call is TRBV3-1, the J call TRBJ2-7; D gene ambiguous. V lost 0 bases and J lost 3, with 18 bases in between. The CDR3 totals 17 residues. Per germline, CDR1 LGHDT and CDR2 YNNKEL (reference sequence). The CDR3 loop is CASSQDFRRHSFYEQYF. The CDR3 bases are TGTGCCAGCAGCCAAGATTTTCGGCGACACTCCTTCTACGAGCAGTACTTC.

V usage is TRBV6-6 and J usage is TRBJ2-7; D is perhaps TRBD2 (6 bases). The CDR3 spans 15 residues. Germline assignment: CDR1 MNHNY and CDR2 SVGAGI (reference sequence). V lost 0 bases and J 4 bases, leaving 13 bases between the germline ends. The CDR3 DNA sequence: TGTGCCAGCAGTTACTCAATCAGCGGGTCATACGAGCAGTACTTC. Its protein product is CASSYSISGSYEQYF.

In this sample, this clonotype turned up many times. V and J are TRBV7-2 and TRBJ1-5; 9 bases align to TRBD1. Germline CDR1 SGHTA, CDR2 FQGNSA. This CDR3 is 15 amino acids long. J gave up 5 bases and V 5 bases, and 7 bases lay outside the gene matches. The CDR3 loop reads CASSQGQGGHQPQHF. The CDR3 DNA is TGTGCCAGCAGCCAGGGACAGGGAGGGCATCAGCCCCAGCATTTT.

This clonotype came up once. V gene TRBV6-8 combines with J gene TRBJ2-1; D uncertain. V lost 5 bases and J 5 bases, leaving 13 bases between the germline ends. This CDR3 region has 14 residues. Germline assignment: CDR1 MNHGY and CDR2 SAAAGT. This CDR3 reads CASSHGVSDNEQFF. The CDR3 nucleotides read TGTGCCAGCAGTCACGGCGTCTCTGACAATGAGCAGTTCTTC.

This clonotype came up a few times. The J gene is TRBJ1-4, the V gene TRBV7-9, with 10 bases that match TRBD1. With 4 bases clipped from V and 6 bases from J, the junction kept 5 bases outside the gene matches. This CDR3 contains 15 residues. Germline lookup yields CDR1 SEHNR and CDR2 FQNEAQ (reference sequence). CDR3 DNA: TGTGCCAGCAGCTCCGGGACAGGGGAGGATGAAAAACTGTTTTTT. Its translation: CASSSGTGEDEKLFF.

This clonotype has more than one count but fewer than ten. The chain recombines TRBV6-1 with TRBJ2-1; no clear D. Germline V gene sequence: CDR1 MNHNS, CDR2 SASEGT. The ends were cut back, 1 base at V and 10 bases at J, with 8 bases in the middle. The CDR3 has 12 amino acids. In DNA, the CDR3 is TGTGCCAGCAGTGAAGAGTTTAACGAGCAGTTCTTC. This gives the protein CASSEEFNEQFF.

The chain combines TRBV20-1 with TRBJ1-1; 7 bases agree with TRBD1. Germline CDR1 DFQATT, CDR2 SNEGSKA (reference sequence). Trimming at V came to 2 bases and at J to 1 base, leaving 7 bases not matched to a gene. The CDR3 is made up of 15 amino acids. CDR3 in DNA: TGCAGTGCTAGAAAGGGGCGGGACAGGAACACTGAAGCTTTCTTT. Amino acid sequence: CSARKGRDRNTEAFF.

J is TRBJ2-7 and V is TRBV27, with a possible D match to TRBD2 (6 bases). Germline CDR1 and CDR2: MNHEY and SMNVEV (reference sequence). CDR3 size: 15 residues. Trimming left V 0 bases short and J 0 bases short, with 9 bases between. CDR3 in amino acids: CASSLSRESSYEQYF. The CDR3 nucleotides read TGTGCCAGCAGTTTATCACGGGAGAGCTCCTACGAGCAGTACTTC.

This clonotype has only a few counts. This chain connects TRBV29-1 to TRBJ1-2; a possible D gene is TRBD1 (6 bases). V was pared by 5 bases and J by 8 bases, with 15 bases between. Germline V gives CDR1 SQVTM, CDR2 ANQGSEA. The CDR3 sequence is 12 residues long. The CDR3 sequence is CSVRDGDRGYTF. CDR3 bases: TGCAGCGTTCGAGACGGAGACAGGGGCTACACCTTC.

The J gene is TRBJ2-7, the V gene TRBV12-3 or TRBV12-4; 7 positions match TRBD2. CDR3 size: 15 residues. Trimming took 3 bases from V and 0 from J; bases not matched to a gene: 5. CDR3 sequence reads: CASSLGGGSSYEQYF. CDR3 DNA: TGTGCCAGCAGTTTGGGGGGGGGATCCTCCTACGAGCAGTACTTC.

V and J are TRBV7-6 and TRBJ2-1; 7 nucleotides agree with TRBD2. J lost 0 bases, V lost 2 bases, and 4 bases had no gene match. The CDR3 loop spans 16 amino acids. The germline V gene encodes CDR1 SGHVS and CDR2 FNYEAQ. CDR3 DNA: TGTGCCAGCAGCTTAAGTAGCGGGCCCTCCTACAATGAGCAGTTCTTC. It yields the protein CASSLSSGPSYNEQFF.

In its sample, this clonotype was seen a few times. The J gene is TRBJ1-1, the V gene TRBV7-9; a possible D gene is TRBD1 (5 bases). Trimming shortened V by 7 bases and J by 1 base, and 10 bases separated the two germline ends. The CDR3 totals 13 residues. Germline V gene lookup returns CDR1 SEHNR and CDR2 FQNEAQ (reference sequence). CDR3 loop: CASTVDRNTEAFF. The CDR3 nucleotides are TGTGCCAGCACCGTTGACAGGAACACTGAAGCTTTCTTT.

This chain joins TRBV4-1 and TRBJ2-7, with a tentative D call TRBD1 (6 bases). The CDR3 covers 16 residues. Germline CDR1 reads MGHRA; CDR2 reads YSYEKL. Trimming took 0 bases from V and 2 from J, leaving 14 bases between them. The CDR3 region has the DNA TGCGCCAGCAGCCAAGAGGCTCGGACAGAGACCTACGAGCAGTACTTC. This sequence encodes CASSQEARTETYEQYF.

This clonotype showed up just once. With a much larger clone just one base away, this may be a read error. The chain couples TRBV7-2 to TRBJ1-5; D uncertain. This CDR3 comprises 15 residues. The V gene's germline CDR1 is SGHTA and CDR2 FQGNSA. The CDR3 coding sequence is TGTGCCAACAGCTTAGTTTGGGCTAGCAATCAGCCCCAGCATTTT. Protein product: CANSLVWASNQPQHF.

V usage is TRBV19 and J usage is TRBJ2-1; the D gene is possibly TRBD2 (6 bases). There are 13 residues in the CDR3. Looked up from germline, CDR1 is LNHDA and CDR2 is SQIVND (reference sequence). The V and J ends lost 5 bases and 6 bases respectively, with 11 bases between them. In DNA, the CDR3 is TGTGCCAGTAGTTTTGTGGGGGGCAATGAGCAGTTCTTC. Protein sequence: CASSFVGGNEQFF.

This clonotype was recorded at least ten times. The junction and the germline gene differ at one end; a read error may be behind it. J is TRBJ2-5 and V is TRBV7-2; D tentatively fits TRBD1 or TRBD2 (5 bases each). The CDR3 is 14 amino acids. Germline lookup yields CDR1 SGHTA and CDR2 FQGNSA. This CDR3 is CASSLVGGGETQYF. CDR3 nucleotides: TGTGCCAGCAGTTTAGTAGGTGGGGGTGAGACCCAGTACTTC.

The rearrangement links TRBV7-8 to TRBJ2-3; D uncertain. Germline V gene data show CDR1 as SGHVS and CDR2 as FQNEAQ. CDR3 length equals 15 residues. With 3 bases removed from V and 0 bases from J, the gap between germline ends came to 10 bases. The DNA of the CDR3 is TGTGCCAGCAGCTTGGGTCTGAGAAGCACAGATACGCAGTATTTT. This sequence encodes CASSLGLRSTDTQYF.

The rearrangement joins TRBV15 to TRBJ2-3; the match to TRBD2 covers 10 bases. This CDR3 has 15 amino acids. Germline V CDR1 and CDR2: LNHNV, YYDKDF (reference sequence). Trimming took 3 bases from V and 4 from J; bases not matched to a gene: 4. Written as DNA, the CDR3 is TGTGCCACCAGCAGTACTAGCGGGGTGGCAGATACGCAGTATTTT. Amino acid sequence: CATSSTSGVADTQYF.

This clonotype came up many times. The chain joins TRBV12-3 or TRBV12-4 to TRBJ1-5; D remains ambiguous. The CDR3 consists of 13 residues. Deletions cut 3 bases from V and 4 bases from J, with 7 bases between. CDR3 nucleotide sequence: TGTGCCAGCAGTTTGGGCAGAAATCAGCCCCAGCATTTT. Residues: CASSLGRNQPQHF.

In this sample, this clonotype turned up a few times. CDR3 protein: CASSSRDRAQETQYF. In DNA, the CDR3 is TGTGCCAGCAGCTCCCGGGACAGGGCTCAAGAGACCCAGTACTTC. The chain couples TRBV14 to TRBJ2-5; 9 positions agree with TRBD1. The J segment lost 2 bases and the V segment lost 5 bases, leaving 6 bases of the junction unmatched. Germline assignment: CDR1 SGHDN and CDR2 FVKESK. The CDR3 is 15 amino acids.

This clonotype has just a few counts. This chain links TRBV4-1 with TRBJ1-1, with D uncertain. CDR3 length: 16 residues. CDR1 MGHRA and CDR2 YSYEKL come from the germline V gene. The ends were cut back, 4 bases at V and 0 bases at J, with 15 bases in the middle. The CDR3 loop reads CASSRSGSNLNTEAFF. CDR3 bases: TGCGCCAGCAGCCGCTCTGGTTCAAATTTGAACACTGAAGCTTTCTTT.

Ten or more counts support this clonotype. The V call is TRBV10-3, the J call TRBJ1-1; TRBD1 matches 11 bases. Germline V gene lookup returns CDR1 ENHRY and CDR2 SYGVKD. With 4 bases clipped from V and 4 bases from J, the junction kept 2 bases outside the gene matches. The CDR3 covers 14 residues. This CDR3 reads CAISGGQGATEAFF. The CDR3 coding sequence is TGTGCCATCAGTGGCGGACAGGGGGCCACTGAAGCTTTCTTT.

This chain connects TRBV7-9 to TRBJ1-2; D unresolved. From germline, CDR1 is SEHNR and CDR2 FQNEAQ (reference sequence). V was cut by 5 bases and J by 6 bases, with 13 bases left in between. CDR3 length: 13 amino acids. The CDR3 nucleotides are TGTGCCAGCAGCCACGACCCCAGAAATGGCTACACCTTC. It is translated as CASSHDPRNGYTF.

The DNA of the CDR3 is TGTGCCAGCAGCTTAGCGGGGTTTTCGGGTGAGCAGTACTTC. This encodes CASSLAGFSGEQYF. This chain connects TRBV7-6 to TRBJ2-7; D is unclear. The CDR3 is made up of 14 amino acids. CDR1 and CDR2 from the germline V gene are SGHVS and FNYEAQ. The V gene lost 0 bases and the J gene lost 7 bases, with 13 bases spanning the gap.

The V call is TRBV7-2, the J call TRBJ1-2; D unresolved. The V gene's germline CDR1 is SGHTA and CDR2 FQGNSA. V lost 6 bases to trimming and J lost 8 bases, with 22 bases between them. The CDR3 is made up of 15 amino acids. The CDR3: CASSLTWQAAGGYTF. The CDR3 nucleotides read TGTGCCAGCAGTCTTACGTGGCAGGCCGCAGGAGGCTACACCTTC.

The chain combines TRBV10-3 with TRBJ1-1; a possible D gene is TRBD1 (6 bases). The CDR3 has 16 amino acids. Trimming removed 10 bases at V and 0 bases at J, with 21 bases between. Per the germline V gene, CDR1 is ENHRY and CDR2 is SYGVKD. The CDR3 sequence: CATSRRGADMNTEAFF. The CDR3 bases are TGTGCCACCTCACGGAGGGGGGCGGATATGAACACTGAAGCTTTCTTT.

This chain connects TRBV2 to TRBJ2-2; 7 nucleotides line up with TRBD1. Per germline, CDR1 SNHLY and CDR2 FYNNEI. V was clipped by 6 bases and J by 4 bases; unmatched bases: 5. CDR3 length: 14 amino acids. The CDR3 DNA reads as TGTGCCAGCAGCGACAGGGTCTTCACCGGGGAGCTGTTTTTT. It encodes CASSDRVFTGELFF.